This T cell receptor (beta chain) appears in the sequencing data of a study of T cells in Graves' hyperthyroidism and ophthalmopathy. Amplified TCR beta CDR3 regions came from RNA transcripts. HTBI primers were used for first-round RT-PCR of the TCR CDR3. TCRdb passed the multiplex PCR reads through MiXCR, listing each CDR3 protein once. The repertoire holds hundreds of thousands of distinct CDR3 sequences, 15% to 18% seen once, with 13% to 15% in the top ten. Many counts were recorded for this clonotype. The length of the CDR3 is 14 residues. The V end lost 3 bases, the J end lost 2 bases, and 8 bases lay between the germline ends.

The sequenced sample was blood. The clonotype was recovered from a woman aged 18 to 35 with Graves' hyperthyroidism. The chain has TRBV12-3 or TRBV12-4 and TRBJ1-5; a weak D match, TRBD1 (6 bases). This chain's CDR3 is CASSFRQGNQPQHF. DNA for the CDR3: TGTGCCAGCAGTTTTAGACAGGGCAATCAGCCCCAGCATTTT.